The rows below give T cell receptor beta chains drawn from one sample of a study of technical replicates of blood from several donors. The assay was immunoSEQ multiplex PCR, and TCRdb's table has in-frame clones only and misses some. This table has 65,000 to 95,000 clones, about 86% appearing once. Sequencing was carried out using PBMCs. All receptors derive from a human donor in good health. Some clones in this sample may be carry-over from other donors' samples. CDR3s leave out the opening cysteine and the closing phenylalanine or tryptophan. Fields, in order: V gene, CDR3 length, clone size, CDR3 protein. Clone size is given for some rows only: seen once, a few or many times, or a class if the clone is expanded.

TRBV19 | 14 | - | ASSLLGTGGLNEQF
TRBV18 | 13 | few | ASSPRSTAYNEQF
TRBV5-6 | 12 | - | ASSPGTDRLGYT
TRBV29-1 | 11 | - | SVESRVNYGYT
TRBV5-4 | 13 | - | ASSPQGASNNEQF
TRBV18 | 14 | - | ASSIWGGVSTDTQY
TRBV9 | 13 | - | ASTLRATSTDTQY
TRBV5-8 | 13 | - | ASSRQYALNTEAF
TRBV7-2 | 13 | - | ASSRQGRVYTEAF
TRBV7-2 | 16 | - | ASSSPLQAGLEANQQY
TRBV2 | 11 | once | ASDKLAGGEQY